Listed below are T cell receptor beta chains from one sample, sequenced in a study of blood T cell repertoires in COVID-19. The method was immunoSEQ multiplex PCR; TCRdb's version includes in-frame clones alone and lacks a portion of them. The sample yields some 210,000 clones, approximately 90% seen once. What was sequenced was peripheral blood. These receptor sequences come from a man aged 55 to 69 with COVID-19, enrolled during active disease. CDR3s include the opening cysteine and the closing phenylalanine or tryptophan. A D gene is named only where the DNA matches it firmly. The listing skips clone size in some rows; elsewhere it reads once, few, many or a size class.

V gene	D gene	J gene	clone size	CDR3 protein	CDR3 DNA
TRBV19	TRBD2	TRBJ2-7	-	CASSIKRESYEQYF	TGTGCCAGTAGTATCAAGCGGGAATCCTACGAGCAGTACTTC
TRBV10-1	TRBD1	TRBJ2-2	-	CASSVWTGDTGELFF	TGCGCCAGCAGTGTTTGGACAGGGGACACCGGGGAGCTGTTTTTT
TRBV9	-	TRBJ1-2	-	CASSVEGSGRYGYTF	TGTGCCAGCAGCGTAGAGGGGTCAGGTCGGTATGGCTACACCTTC
TRBV29-1	-	TRBJ1-5	-	CSVGGGRSDNQPQHF	TGCAGCGTTGGAGGGGGAAGGTCGGACAATCAGCCCCAGCATTTT
TRBV7-2	TRBD2	TRBJ2-1	-	CASSAPGLAGGGNEQFF	TGTGCCAGCAGCGCACCGGGACTAGCGGGAGGGGGGAATGAGCAGTTCTTC
TRBV7-2	-	TRBJ1-2	-	CASSSPSGYGYTF	TGTGCCAGCAGCTCACCTTCAGGCTATGGCTACACCTTC
TRBV2	-	TRBJ2-7	-	CASSGPAYEQSEQYF	TGTGCCAGCAGTGGCCCCGCATACGAACAATCCGAGCAGTACTTC
TRBV2	TRBD2	TRBJ2-5	-	CASRLAGGRETQYF	TGTGCCAGCCGGCTAGCGGGGGGGCGGGAGACCCAGTACTTC
TRBV2	TRBD1	TRBJ1-1	-	CASTFTGVGTEAFF	TGTGCCAGCACCTTTACAGGGGTTGGTACTGAAGCTTTCTTT
TRBV7-2	TRBD2	TRBJ2-1	few	CASSSGGPPYNEQFF	TGTGCCAGCAGCTCGGGGGGACCTCCCTACAATGAGCAGTTCTTC
TRBV6-5	-	TRBJ1-1	-	CASRPTGMNTEAFF	TGTGCCAGCAGACCTACAGGGATGAACACTGAAGCTTTCTTT
TRBV7-8	-	TRBJ2-1	few	CASSPLSGPIEQFF	TGTGCCAGCAGCCCGTTGAGTGGGCCTATTGAGCAGTTCTTC
TRBV5-4	TRBD2	TRBJ2-4	-	CASSSESSGLAGAKNIQYF	TGTGCCAGCAGCTCTGAATCATCTGGACTAGCGGGAGCCAAAAACATTCAGTACTTC
TRBV5-4	-	TRBJ2-3	-	CASSLQEGSISF	TGTGCCAGCAGCCTACAGGAAGGCAGTATCTCTTTT
TRBV14	TRBD2	TRBJ2-7	-	CASSQSTLLAGDSYEQYF	TGTGCCAGCAGCCAATCGACGCTCCTAGCGGGAGACTCCTACGAGCAGTACTTC
TRBV27	TRBD1	TRBJ1-2	-	CASSLGTGGAGDYGYTF	TGTGCCAGCAGTCTAGGGACAGGGGGCGCGGGGGACTATGGCTACACCTTC
TRBV30	TRBD2	TRBJ2-7	-	CAWSVASGRAQYF	TGTGCCTGGAGTGTAGCTAGCGGGAGGGCCCAGTACTTC
TRBV7-9	-	TRBJ1-4	-	CASSLGGGGRNEKLFF	TGTGCCAGCAGCTTAGGAGGCGGCGGGCGCAATGAAAAACTGTTTTTT
TRBV7-2	-	TRBJ1-3	-	CASSLADRGTGNTIYF	TGTGCCAGCAGCTTAGCCGACAGAGGTACTGGAAACACCATATATTTT
TRBV24-1	-	TRBJ1-2	once	CATSGFSANYGYTF	TGTGCCACCAGTGGGTTTTCGGCTAACTATGGCTACACCTTC